Listed below are T cell receptor beta chains from one sample, sequenced in a study of cytomegalovirus exposure and HLA in healthy donors. Produced via immunoSEQ multiplex PCR; TCRdb's table is partial and in-frame only. The table records fewer than 200,000 clones, less than 85% of them present only once. Input material: PBMCs. The receptors were gathered from a man in his sixties in good health and CMV-seronegative. Both conserved end residues are part of each CDR3. D genes are given only for firm matches. Only part of the rows carry a size: once, few, many, or a class if the clone is expanded.

v_call,j_call,clone_size,d_call,cdr3_aa,cdr3_nt
TRBV29-1,TRBJ1-1,-,-,CSVEDLLNTEAFF,TGCAGCGTTGAAGATCTTTTGAACACTGAAGCTTTCTTT
TRBV25-1,TRBJ2-3,-,TRBD1,CASSHPGTGRDTQYF,TGTGCCAGCAGTCATCCCGGGACAGGGCGAGATACGCAGTATTTT
TRBV14,TRBJ2-3,-,TRBD1,CASGQEVEGGQGKDTQYF,TGTGCCAGCGGCCAAGAGGTAGAGGGGGGACAGGGGAAGGATACGCAGTATTTT
TRBV7-3,TRBJ2-4,-,-,CASSSQRTADQNIQYF,TGTGCCAGCAGCTCCCAGCGGACGGCAGACCAAAACATTCAGTACTTC
TRBV5-1,TRBJ1-5,-,-,CASSLGGGNQPQHF,TGCGCCAGCAGCTTGGGGGGAGGAAATCAGCCCCAGCATTTT
TRBV19,TRBJ2-7,-,TRBD2,CASSIGGSGTYEQYF,TGTGCCAGTAGTATCGGCGGGAGTGGAACCTACGAGCAGTACTTC
TRBV11-3,TRBJ2-1,-,TRBD1,CASSLDPGQGQFF,TGTGCCAGCAGCTTAGATCCGGGACAGGGGCAGTTCTTC
TRBV5-8,TRBJ1-5,-,-,CASSLRLNSNQPQHF,TGTGCCAGCAGCTTACGACTCAATAGCAATCAGCCCCAGCATTTT
TRBV7-9,TRBJ2-1,-,-,CASTSQMGHNEQFF,TGTGCCAGCACCTCACAGATGGGCCACAATGAGCAGTTCTTC
TRBV30,TRBJ1-4,-,-,CAWSKGDSNEKLFF,TGTGCCTGGAGTAAAGGGGACTCTAATGAAAAACTGTTTTTT
TRBV10-1,TRBJ1-1,-,-,CASSDQGQGNTEAFF,TGCGCCAGCAGTGATCAGGGCCAGGGGAACACTGAAGCTTTCTTT
TRBV21-1,TRBJ2-7,-,-,CASSKAGRPHYEQYF,TGTGCCAGCAGCAAAGCGGGGCGGCCTCACTACGAGCAGTACTTC
TRBV28,TRBJ2-7,-,TRBD2,CASSLSGGGVYYEQYF,TGTGCCAGCAGTTTATCCGGCGGGGGGGTTTATTACGAGCAGTACTTC
TRBV14,TRBJ2-1,-,-,CASSPDILAGGYNEQFF,TGTGCCAGCAGCCCCGACATACTAGCCGGGGGTTACAATGAGCAGTTCTTC
TRBV6-1,TRBJ2-7,-,-,CASTEAGLAYEQYF,TGTGCCAGCACTGAGGCAGGGCTCGCCTACGAGCAGTACTTC
TRBV6-1,TRBJ2-3,-,TRBD2,CASSEAGTSGRTARSDTQYF,TGTGCCAGCAGTGAAGCCGGGACTAGCGGGAGGACGGCAAGGTCAGATACGCAGTATTTT
TRBV11-2,TRBJ2-1,-,TRBD2,CASSYRGGSYNEQFF,TGTGCCAGCAGTTATCGGGGCGGGAGCTACAATGAGCAGTTCTTC
TRBV29-1,TRBJ2-3,few,-,CSVEQSTDTQYF,TGCAGCGTTGAGCAGAGCACAGATACGCAGTATTTT
TRBV19,TRBJ1-5,-,-,CATRPGLPPAGNQPQHF,TGTGCCACCCGCCCGGGACTTCCCCCCGCGGGCAATCAGCCCCAGCATTTT
TRBV5-4,TRBJ2-1,-,-,CASSLVGSRDEQFF,TGTGCCAGCAGCTTGGTCGGGAGTCGGGATGAGCAGTTCTTC
TRBV27,TRBJ1-6,-,-,CASRRLDNSPLHF,TGTGCCAGCAGGCGCCTTGATAATTCACCCCTCCACTTT
TRBV9,TRBJ2-1,-,-,CASSVAGGNEQFF,TGTGCCAGCAGCGTAGCCGGGGGCAATGAGCAGTTCTTC
TRBV29-1,TRBJ1-2,-,-,CSVRGTPINYGYTF,TGCAGCGTGAGAGGGACTCCCATTAACTATGGCTACACCTTC
TRBV6-5,TRBJ2-7,-,TRBD2,CASSYSTSGAYEQYF,TGTGCCAGCAGTTACTCCACGAGCGGGGCCTACGAGCAGTACTTC
TRBV19,TRBJ1-5,-,-,CASSIEGGAGDQPQHF,TGTGCCAGTAGTATAGAGGGGGGGGCGGGCGATCAGCCCCAGCATTTT
TRBV4-3,TRBJ2-2,-,-,CASSQGRNTGELFF,TGCGCCAGCAGCCAAGGCAGGAACACCGGGGAGCTGTTTTTT
TRBV6-5,TRBJ1-2,-,-,CATKNRGHGYTF,TGTGCCACCAAGAACCGGGGTCATGGCTACACCTTC
TRBV14,TRBJ1-4,-,-,CASSQDQAGRREKLFF,TGTGCCAGCAGCCAAGATCAGGCAGGGAGGCGTGAAAAACTGTTTTTT
TRBV11-2,TRBJ2-5,-,TRBD1,CASSLLGQGFGQYF,TGTGCCAGCAGCTTACTGGGACAGGGGTTCGGCCAGTACTTC
TRBV7-2,TRBJ1-4,-,-,CASSAGDFGPEKLFF,TGTGCCAGCAGCGCCGGGGATTTCGGACCCGAAAAACTGTTTTTT
TRBV7-2,TRBJ2-2,few,-,CATFKRPANTGELFF,TGTGCCACCTTCAAGCGGCCCGCGAACACCGGGGAGCTGTTTTTT
TRBV7-2,TRBJ2-4,once,-,CASREGGAKNIQYF,TGTGCCAGCAGGGAGGGTGGGGCCAAAAACATTCAGTACTTC
TRBV5-4,TRBJ1-1,-,-,CASTTQGVGTEAFF,TGTGCCAGCACCACTCAAGGGGTGGGCACTGAAGCTTTCTTT
TRBV5-1,TRBJ1-2,-,TRBD1,CASSLGDRYGYTF,TGCGCCAGCAGCTTGGGGGACAGATATGGCTACACCTTC
TRBV11-1,TRBJ1-2,-,-,CASSHGRLANYGYTF,TGTGCCAGCAGCCACGGTCGGCTAGCTAACTATGGCTACACCTTC
TRBV6-6,TRBJ1-5,few,-,CASSTGQHNQPQHF,TGTGCCAGCAGCACGGGACAACACAATCAGCCCCAGCATTTT
TRBV19,TRBJ2-2,-,-,CASSQAGELFF,TGTGCCAGTAGTCAGGCCGGGGAGCTGTTTTTT
TRBV6-6,TRBJ2-1,-,TRBD2,CASSYPGLAGYNEQFF,TGTGCCAGCAGTTACCCCGGACTAGCCGGGTACAATGAGCAGTTCTTC
TRBV5-1,TRBJ1-3,-,-,CASSLDRDNFSGNTIYF,TGCGCCAGCAGCTTGGACAGGGACAACTTCTCTGGAAACACCATATATTTT
TRBV19,TRBJ1-1,-,-,CASSIGTRANTEAFF,TGTGCCAGTAGTATCGGGACACGGGCGAACACTGAAGCTTTCTTT
TRBV7-2,TRBJ2-5,-,-,CASSLARSSQETQYF,TGTGCCAGCAGCTTAGCGAGGTCATCTCAAGAGACCCAGTACTTC
TRBV6-5,TRBJ2-7,-,TRBD1,CASSYSRTGGYEQYF,TGTGCCAGCAGTTACTCTCGAACAGGGGGCTACGAGCAGTACTTC
TRBV5-1,TRBJ2-7,-,-,CASSLGYGNEQYF,TGCGCCAGCAGCTTGGGGTACGGGAACGAGCAGTACTTC